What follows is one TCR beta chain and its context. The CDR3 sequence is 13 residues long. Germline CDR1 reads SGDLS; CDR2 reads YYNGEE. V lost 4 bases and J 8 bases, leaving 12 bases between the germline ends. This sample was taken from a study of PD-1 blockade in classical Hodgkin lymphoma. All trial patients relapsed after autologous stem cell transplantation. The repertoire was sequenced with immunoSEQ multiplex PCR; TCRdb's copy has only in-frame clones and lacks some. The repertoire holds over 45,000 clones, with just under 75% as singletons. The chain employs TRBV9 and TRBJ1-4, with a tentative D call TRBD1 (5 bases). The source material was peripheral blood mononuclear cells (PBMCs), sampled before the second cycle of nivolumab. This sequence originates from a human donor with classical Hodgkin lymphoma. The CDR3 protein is CASSRRGVEKLFF. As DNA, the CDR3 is TGTGCCAGCAGCCGACGGGGGGTGGAAAAACTGTTTTTT.